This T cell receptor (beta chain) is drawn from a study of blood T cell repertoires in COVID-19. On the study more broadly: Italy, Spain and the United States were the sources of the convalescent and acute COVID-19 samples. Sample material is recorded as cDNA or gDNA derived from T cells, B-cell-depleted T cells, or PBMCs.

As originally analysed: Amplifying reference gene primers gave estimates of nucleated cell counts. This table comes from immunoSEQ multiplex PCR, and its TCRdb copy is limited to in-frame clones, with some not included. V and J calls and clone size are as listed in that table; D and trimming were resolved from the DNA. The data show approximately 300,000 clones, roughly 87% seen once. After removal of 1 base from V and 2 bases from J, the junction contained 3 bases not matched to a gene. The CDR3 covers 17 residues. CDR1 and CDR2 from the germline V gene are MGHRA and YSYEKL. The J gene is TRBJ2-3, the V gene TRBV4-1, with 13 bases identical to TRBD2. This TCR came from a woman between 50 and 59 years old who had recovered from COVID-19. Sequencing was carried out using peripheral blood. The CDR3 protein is CASSQGLAGGHTDTQYF. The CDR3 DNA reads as TGCGCCAGCAGCCAAGGACTAGCGGGGGGCCACACAGATACGCAGTATTTT.